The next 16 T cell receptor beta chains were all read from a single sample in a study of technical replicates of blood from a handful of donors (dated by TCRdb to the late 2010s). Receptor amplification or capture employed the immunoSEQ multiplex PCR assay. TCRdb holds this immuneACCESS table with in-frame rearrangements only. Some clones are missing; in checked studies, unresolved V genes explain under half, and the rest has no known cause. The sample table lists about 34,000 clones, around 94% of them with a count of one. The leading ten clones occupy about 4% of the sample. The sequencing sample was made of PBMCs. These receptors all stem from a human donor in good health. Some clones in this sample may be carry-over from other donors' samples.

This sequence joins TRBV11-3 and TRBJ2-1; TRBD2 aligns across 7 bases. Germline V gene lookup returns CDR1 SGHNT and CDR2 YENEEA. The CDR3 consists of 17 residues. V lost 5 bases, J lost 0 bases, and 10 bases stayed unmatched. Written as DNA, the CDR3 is TGTGCCAGCAGCCCCGACGGGGGGTTCAGCTCCTACAATGAGCAGTTCTTC. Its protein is CASSPDGGFSSYNEQFF.

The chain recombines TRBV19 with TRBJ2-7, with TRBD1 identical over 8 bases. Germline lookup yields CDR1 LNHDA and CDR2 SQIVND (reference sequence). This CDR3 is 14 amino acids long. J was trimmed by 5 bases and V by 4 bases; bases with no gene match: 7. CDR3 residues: CASSTSGTGHEQYF. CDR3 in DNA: TGTGCCAGTAGTACGTCCGGGACAGGCCACGAGCAGTACTTC.

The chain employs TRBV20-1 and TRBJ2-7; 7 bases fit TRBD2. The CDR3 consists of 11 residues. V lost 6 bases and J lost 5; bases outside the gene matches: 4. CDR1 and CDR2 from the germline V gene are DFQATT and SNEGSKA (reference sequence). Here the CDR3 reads CSARLADEQYF. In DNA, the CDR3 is TGCAGTGCCCGACTAGCTGACGAGCAGTACTTC.

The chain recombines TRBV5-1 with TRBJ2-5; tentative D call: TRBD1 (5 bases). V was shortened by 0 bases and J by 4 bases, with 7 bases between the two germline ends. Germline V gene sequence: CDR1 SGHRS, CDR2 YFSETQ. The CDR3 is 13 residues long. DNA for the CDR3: TGCGCCAGCAGCTTGGGTGGGGCAGAGACCCAGTACTTC. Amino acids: CASSLGGAETQYF.

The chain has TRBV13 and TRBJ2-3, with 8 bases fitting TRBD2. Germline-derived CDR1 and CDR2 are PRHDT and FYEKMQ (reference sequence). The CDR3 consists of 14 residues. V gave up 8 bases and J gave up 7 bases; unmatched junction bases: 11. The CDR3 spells CASGGLAPPNTQYF. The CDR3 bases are TGTGCCAGCGGTGGACTAGCTCCGCCGAATACGCAGTATTTT.

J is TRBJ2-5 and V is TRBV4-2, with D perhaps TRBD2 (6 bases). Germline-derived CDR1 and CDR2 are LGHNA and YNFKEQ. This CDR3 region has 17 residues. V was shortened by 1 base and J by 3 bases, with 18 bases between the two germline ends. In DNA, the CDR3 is TGTGCCAGCAGCCAAGTCCCTGCGGGACTGGGAAAAGAGACCCAGTACTTC. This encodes CASSQVPAGLGKETQYF.

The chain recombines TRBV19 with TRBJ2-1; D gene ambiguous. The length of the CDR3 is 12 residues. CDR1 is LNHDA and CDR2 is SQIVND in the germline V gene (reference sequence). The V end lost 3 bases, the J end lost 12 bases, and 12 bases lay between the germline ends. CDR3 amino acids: CASSIGRRGQFF. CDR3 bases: TGTGCCAGTAGTATCGGCCGGAGAGGGCAGTTCTTC.

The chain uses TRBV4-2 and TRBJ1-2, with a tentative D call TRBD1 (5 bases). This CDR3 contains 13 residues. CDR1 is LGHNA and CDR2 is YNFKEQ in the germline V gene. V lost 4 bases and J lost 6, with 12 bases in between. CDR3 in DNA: TGTGCCAGCAGCCTCGCGGACATGGATGGCTACACCTTC. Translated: CASSLADMDGYTF.

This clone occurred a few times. CDR3 sequence (DNA): TGTGCCAGCAGTGAGAGGACTGCGACAAACACCATATATTTT. Protein sequence: CASSERTATNTIYF. This rearrangement joins TRBV6-1 to TRBJ1-3; D remains ambiguous. The CDR3 sequence is 14 residues long. The V end was cut by 3 bases, the J end by 6 bases, with 12 bases between. CDR1 is MNHNS and CDR2 is SASEGT in the germline V gene.

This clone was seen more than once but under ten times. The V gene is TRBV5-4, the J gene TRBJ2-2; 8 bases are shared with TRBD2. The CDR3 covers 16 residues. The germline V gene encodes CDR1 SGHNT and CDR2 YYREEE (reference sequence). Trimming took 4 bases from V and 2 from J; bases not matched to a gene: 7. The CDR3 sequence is CASSALTSGNTGELFF. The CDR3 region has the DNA TGTGCCAGCAGCGCGCTAACTAGCGGAAACACCGGGGAGCTGTTTTTT.

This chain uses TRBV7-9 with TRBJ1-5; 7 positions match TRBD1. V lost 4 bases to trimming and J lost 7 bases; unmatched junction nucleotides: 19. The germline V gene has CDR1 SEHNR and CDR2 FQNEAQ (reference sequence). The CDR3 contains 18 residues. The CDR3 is CASSSTGTEGSGIQPQHF. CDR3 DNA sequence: TGTGCCAGCAGCTCCACCGGGACAGAGGGATCCGGGATACAGCCCCAGCATTTT.

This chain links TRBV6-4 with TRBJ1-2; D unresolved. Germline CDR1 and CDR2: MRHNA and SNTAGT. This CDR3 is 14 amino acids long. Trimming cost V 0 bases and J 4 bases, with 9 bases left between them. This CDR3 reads CASSDSRGIYGYTF. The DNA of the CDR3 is TGTGCCAGCAGTGACTCACGGGGAATCTATGGCTACACCTTC.

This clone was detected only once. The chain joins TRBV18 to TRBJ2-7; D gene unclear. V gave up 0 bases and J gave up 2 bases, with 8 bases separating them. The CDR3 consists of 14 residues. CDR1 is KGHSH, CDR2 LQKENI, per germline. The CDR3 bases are TGTGCCAGCTCACCACCCACCCCTACCTACGAGCAGTACTTC. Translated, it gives CASSPPTPTYEQYF.

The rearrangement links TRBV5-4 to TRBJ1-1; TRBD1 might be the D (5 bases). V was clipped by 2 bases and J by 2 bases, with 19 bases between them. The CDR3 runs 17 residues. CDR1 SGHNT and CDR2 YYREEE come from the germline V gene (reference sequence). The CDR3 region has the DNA TGTGCCAGCAGCTTTCCAGGGCGGCATGGAATTAACACTGAAGCTTTCTTT. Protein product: CASSFPGRHGINTEAFF.

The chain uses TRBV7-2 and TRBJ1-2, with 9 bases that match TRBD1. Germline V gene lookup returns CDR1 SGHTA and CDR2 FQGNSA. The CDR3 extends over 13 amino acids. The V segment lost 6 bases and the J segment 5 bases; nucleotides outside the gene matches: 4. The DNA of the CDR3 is TGTGCCAGCAGATACAGGGGGCTTTATGGCTACACCTTC. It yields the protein CASRYRGLYGYTF. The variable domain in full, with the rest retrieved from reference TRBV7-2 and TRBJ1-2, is GAGVSQSPSNKVTEKGKDVELRCDPISGHTALYWYRQSLGQGLEFLIYFQGNSAPDKSGLPSDRFSAERTGGSVSTLTIQRTQQEDSAVYLCASRYRGLYGYTFGSGTRLTVV.

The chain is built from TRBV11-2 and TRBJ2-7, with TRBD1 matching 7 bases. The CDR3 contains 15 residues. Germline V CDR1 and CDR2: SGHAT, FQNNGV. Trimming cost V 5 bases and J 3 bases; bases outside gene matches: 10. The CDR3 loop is CASSLVEGQYYEQYF. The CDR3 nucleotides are TGTGCCAGCAGCCTAGTAGAGGGACAGTACTACGAGCAGTACTTC.